Presented here are 8 T cell receptor beta chains from one specimen sequenced in a study of T cells in Graves' hyperthyroidism and ophthalmopathy. Authors of the study amplified TCR beta CDR3 regions from RNA transcripts. The HTBI primer set was used in a first-round RT-PCR of the TCR CDR3. In TCRdb, the multiplex PCR reads were re-called with MiXCR into one record per CDR3 protein. The sample shows about 530,000 distinct CDR3 sequences, about a sixth of them seen only once. Sample: blood. These TCRs come from a young woman with Graves' ophthalmopathy.

In this sample, this clonotype turned up a few times. The J gene is TRBJ1-4, the V gene TRBV28, with TRBD1 matching over 7 bases. The CDR3 contains 14 residues. V shed 7 bases, J shed 8 bases, and the junction held 10 bases outside the gene matches. Germline lookup yields CDR1 MDHEN and CDR2 SYDVKM. The CDR3 protein is CASNTDRVGEKLFF. The CDR3 DNA reads TGTGCCAGCAATACAGACAGGGTAGGGGAAAAACTGTTTTTT. The full variable domain, its missing parts supplied by reference TRBV28 and TRBJ1-4, is DVKVTQSSRYLVKRTGEKVFLECVQDMDHENMFWYRQDPGLGLRLIYFSYDVKMKEKGDIPEGYSVSREKKERFSLILESASTNQTSMYLCASNTDRVGEKLFFGSGTQLSVL.

V is TRBV6-1 and J is TRBJ2-2, with 7 bases that match TRBD1. The CDR3 is 13 residues long. J lost 5 bases, V lost 6 bases, and 3 bases had no gene match. Germline CDR1 is MNHNS and CDR2 is SASEGT. The CDR3 is CASRVTGTGELFF. The DNA for the CDR3 is TGTGCCAGCAGGGTGACAGGGACCGGGGAGCTGTTTTTT.

With respect to this clonotype: This could be a read error, since a much larger clone is one nucleotide away. The chain joins TRBV7-3 to TRBJ2-1; 11 bases agree with TRBD2. J lost 6 bases, V lost 1 base, and 14 bases had no gene match. The CDR3 runs 19 residues. Germline loops: CDR1 SGHTA, CDR2 FQGTGA. The CDR3 is CASSLNLGLADLPANEQFF. Here the CDR3 DNA reads TGTGCCAGCAGCTTAAATTTGGGACTAGCGGACCTTCCCGCCAATGAGCAGTTCTTC.

This chain joins TRBV5-1 and TRBJ2-5; 12 bases align to TRBD2. The CDR3 extends over 16 amino acids. Germline CDR1 and CDR2: SGHRS and YFSETQ. Trimming took 2 bases from V and 5 from J; bases not matched to a gene: 7. CDR3 loop: CASSFSSGRAVETQYF. DNA for the CDR3: TGCGCCAGCAGCTTTTCTAGCGGGAGGGCCGTTGAGACCCAGTACTTC.

The V gene is TRBV7-3, the J gene TRBJ1-1; D ambiguous. Per the germline V gene, CDR1 is SGHTA and CDR2 is FQGTGA. The V and J ends lost 3 bases and 4 bases respectively, with 9 bases between them. This CDR3 has 13 residues. In DNA, the CDR3 is TGTGCCAGCAGCTTGAGAAGGCCCACTGAAGCTTTCTTT. Its translation is CASSLRRPTEAFF. The complete variable domain, with remaining parts taken from reference TRBV7-3 and TRBJ1-1, reads GAGVSQTPSNKVTEKGKYVELRCDPISGHTALYWYRQSLGQGPEFLIYFQGTGAADDSGLPNDRFFAVRPEGSVSTLKIQRTERGDSAVYLCASSLRRPTEAFFGQGTRLTVV.

This clonotype was counted many times. The chain joins TRBV28 to TRBJ1-2; TRBD1 is a possible D gene (5 bases). The length of the CDR3 is 17 residues. Germline V gene lookup returns CDR1 MDHEN and CDR2 SYDVKM. Trimming stripped 0 bases from V and 8 bases from J, with 22 bases between. The CDR3 protein is CASSLWGGPPPHGGYTF. As DNA, the CDR3 is TGTGCCAGCAGTTTATGGGGGGGACCGCCACCCCATGGAGGCTACACCTTC.

The chain combines TRBV7-2 with TRBJ2-3, with 9 positions matching TRBD2. This CDR3 contains 15 residues. Germline loops: CDR1 SGHTA, CDR2 FQGNSA. V lost 2 bases, J lost 4 bases, and 4 bases stayed unmatched. CDR3 sequence: CASSLNGGGADTQYF. The CDR3, as DNA: TGTGCCAGCAGCTTAAATGGCGGGGGGGCAGATACGCAGTATTTT.

This sequence joins TRBV6-2 or TRBV6-3 and TRBJ1-2; D is unclear. CDR1 and CDR2 (germline): MNHEY, SVGEGT. V was pared by 5 bases and J by 6 bases, with 16 bases between. This CDR3 spans 14 amino acids. The CDR3 here is CASSKGSRSHGYTF. CDR3 in DNA: TGTGCCAGCAGTAAGGGATCCAGGTCTCATGGCTACACCTTC.